These 11 T cell receptor beta chains came from one sample sequenced in a study of cytomegalovirus exposure and HLA in healthy donors. Primers: 60 Vbeta forward and 13 Jbeta reverse. Using immunoSEQ multiplex PCR, the repertoire was profiled, and TCRdb retains in-frame clones only, with some absent. The profile shows under 150,000 clones, more than 60% of them singletons. The sequenced sample consisted of PBMCs. These receptors originate from a woman aged 50 to 65 in good health and CMV-seropositive.

The rearrangement joins TRBV9 to TRBJ1-2; D gene uncertain. Germline assignment: CDR1 SGDLS and CDR2 YYNGEE. Trimming cost V 0 bases and J 6 bases, with 18 bases left between them. This CDR3 region has 16 residues. The CDR3 loop reads CASSVDRPGRGNGYTF. The CDR3 DNA sequence: TGTGCCAGCAGCGTAGATCGTCCAGGCCGGGGAAATGGCTACACCTTC.

This clone was seen many times. V gene TRBV7-3 combines with J gene TRBJ2-7, with D possibly being TRBD1 (5 bases). Germline V gene lookup returns CDR1 SGHTA and CDR2 FQGTGA. Trimming left V 4 bases short and J 6 bases short, with 10 bases between. The CDR3 has 12 residues. CDR3 sequence reads: CASSSGPFEQYF. CDR3 coding DNA: TGTGCCAGCAGCTCAGGGCCGTTCGAGCAGTACTTC.

The chain links TRBV10-2 to TRBJ2-1; 12 bases are shared with TRBD2. The CDR3 has 16 amino acids. With V trimmed by 0 bases and J by 7 bases, 4 bases remained unmatched. Germline-derived CDR1 and CDR2 are WSHSY and SAAADI. The CDR3 is CASSESASGGANEQFF. The DNA for the CDR3 is TGCGCCAGCAGTGAGTCTGCTAGCGGGGGGGCAAATGAGCAGTTCTTC.

This chain uses TRBV6-5 with TRBJ2-7; 7 nucleotides align to TRBD1. The CDR3 is 15 residues long. Trimming removed 6 bases from V and 3 bases from J; junction bases left unmatched: 11. Germline V gene lookup returns CDR1 MNHEY and CDR2 SVGAGI. Here the CDR3 reads CASRDPGQSFYEQYF. The CDR3 region has the DNA TGTGCCAGCAGAGACCCGGGACAGAGCTTCTACGAGCAGTACTTC.

The count of this clone is one. V and J are TRBV27 and TRBJ2-1; possibly TRBD2 for D (7 bases). Germline-derived CDR1 and CDR2 are MNHEY and SMNVEV (reference sequence). The CDR3 extends over 14 amino acids. V was pared by 9 bases and J by 5 bases, with 17 bases between. The CDR3 coding sequence is TGTGCCAGTTCCTCGGGGGGCAAAAACAATGAGCAGTTCTTC. Encoded protein: CASSSGGKNNEQFF.

In the case of this clone: The same CDR3 is also encoded by other DNA sequences in this sample. The chain combines TRBV28 with TRBJ2-7; 7 bases are a match to TRBD1. CDR3 size: 13 residues. The ends lost 6 bases at V and 1 base at J; junction bases unmatched: 3. Germline CDR1 and CDR2: MDHEN and SYDVKM. CDR3 region: CASSPTGSYEQYF. The CDR3 DNA sequence: TGTGCCAGCAGCCCGACAGGGTCCTACGAGCAGTACTTC.

The chain combines TRBV5-1 with TRBJ2-7; TRBD2 matches at 11 bases. V lost 0 bases to trimming and J lost 2 bases; unmatched junction nucleotides: 1. Germline V gene sequence: CDR1 SGHRS, CDR2 YFSETQ. CDR3 length equals 15 residues. As DNA, the CDR3 is TGCGCCAGCAGCTTGGGACTAGCGGGGACCTACGAGCAGTACTTC. Amino acids: CASSLGLAGTYEQYF. Full variable domain (rest looked up from reference TRBV5-1 and TRBJ2-7): KAGVTQTPRYLIKTRGQQVTLSCSPISGHRSVSWYQQTPGQGLQFLFEYFSETQRNKGNFPGRFSGRQFSNSRSEMNVSTLELGDSALYLCASSLGLAGTYEQYFGPGTRLTVT.

The gene calls are TRBV5-1 and TRBJ1-4; 7 positions match TRBD1. The CDR3 sequence is 14 residues long. Germline V gene data show CDR1 as SGHRS and CDR2 as YFSETQ. The ends lost 0 bases at V and 8 bases at J; junction bases unmatched: 4. The CDR3 sequence: CASSLGQGGEKLFF. For the CDR3, the DNA is TGCGCCAGCAGCTTGGGACAGGGAGGAGAAAAACTGTTTTTT. The entire variable domain, with the rest obtained from reference TRBV5-1 and TRBJ1-4, is as follows: KAGVTQTPRYLIKTRGQQVTLSCSPISGHRSVSWYQQTPGQGLQFLFEYFSETQRNKGNFPGRFSGRQFSNSRSEMNVSTLELGDSALYLCASSLGQGGEKLFFGSGTQLSVL.

This sequence joins TRBV5-8 and TRBJ2-5, with 7 positions matching TRBD2. CDR3 length: 14 amino acids. Per the germline V gene, CDR1 is SGHTS and CDR2 is YDEGEE. V was clipped by 3 bases and J by 4 bases; unmatched bases: 6. CDR3 loop: CASSSGLGRETQYF. The CDR3 DNA is TGTGCCAGCAGCTCCGGACTAGGGCGAGAGACCCAGTACTTC. The full variable domain, in which reference TRBV5-8 and TRBJ2-5 provide the parts outside the CDR3, is EAGVTQSPTHLIKTRGQQATLRCSPISGHTSVYWYQQALGLGLQFLLWYDEGEERNRGNFPPRFSGRQFPNYSSELNVNALELEDSALYLCASSSGLGRETQYFGPGTRLLVL.

The CDR3 sequence: CASSLAGGWTSPLHF. In DNA form, the CDR3 reads TGTGCCAGCAGCTTGGCAGGGGGTTGGACTTCACCCCTCCACTTT. This chain joins TRBV5-4 and TRBJ1-6, with 7 bases aligning to TRBD1. The germline V gene encodes CDR1 SGHNT and CDR2 YYREEE (reference sequence). V trimming: 0 bases; J trimming: 9 bases; junction bases outside the gene matches: 6. This CDR3 is 15 amino acids long.

The V gene is TRBV23-1, the J gene TRBJ1-1; D is ambiguous. TRBV23-1 is given ORF status, its function remaining uncertain. Deletions cut 7 bases from V and 3 bases from J, with 15 bases between. The CDR3 has 14 residues. The CDR3 here is CASIDCRSDTEAFF. DNA for the CDR3: TGCGCCAGCATTGACTGCCGGTCTGACACTGAAGCTTTCTTT.